The entry below describes one T cell receptor (beta chain). There are many counts of this clonotype. This receptor's antigen is unknown. The sample holds no much larger clone one base away, and base qualities are not on file. This entry belongs to a study of T cells in Graves' hyperthyroidism and ophthalmopathy (dated by TCRdb to the late 2010s). The study in broad terms: Peripheral blood samples were taken at initial diagnosis, before any treatment was given. To identify distinguishing TCR V-J signatures, a discovery cohort of 90 to 100 patients was used, comprising 43 with Graves' ophthalmopathy and some 60 with stable Graves' hyperthyroidism. Prospective prediction of ophthalmopathy was tested in an independent validation cohort of under 20 hyperthyroidism patients and some 17 patients who later progressed to ophthalmopathy. The approximately 100 discovery patients were divided at random into training and test sets in a 7:3 ratio. In addition, the study compared T-cell repertoires in thyroid tissue and in blood from roughly 6 Graves' hyperthyroidism patients. Following sampling, methimazole starting at 30 mg daily was given to hyperthyroidism patients, and high-dose intravenous methylprednisolone was given to ophthalmopathy patients. The paper reports TCR Vbeta CDR3 sequencing of approximately 140 peripheral blood samples: approximately 41 ophthalmopathy, under 80 hyperthyroidism and around 17 progressor patients. What the research found in general, with its limitations: In validation, progression to ophthalmopathy was predicted by the model with 65% to 71% sensitivity and nearly 75% specificity, a median of 6.5 months before onset. In cross-validation, a model built on a 13 V-J signature told ophthalmopathy apart from stable hyperthyroidism with approximately 90% sensitivity and approximately 81% specificity, and in testing the same model reached 80%/75%. Most expanded thyroid clonotypes (frequency above 0.001) were also detected in blood, a finding suggesting that blood repertoires may reflect thyroid immune responses. No statistical method was used to set the sample size in advance, and investigators knew the group allocation.

Hyperthyroidism patients were newly diagnosed, had a disease duration of under 2 months, and were aged 18 to 65 years. The study excluded patients with uncontrolled infections, other autoimmune diseases, pregnancy or lactation. Diagnoses were established on the basis of clinical symptoms, serum thyroxine and TRAb, thyroid ultrasound, and orbital computed tomography. For progressor patients, blood was drawn at the first diagnosis of hyperthyroidism, before any ophthalmopathy symptoms had appeared. PBMCs were separated from roughly 10 ml of fresh peripheral blood using Ficoll-Paque density gradient centrifugation. Patients classed as progressors first received a Graves' hyperthyroidism diagnosis and then went on to develop ophthalmopathy during follow-up. Trizol reagent was used to extract total RNA, and RNA quality was then checked on an Agilent 2100 Bioanalyzer. The TCR beta CDR3 regions were amplified from RNA transcripts. The first round of RT-PCR for the TCR CDR3 was performed with the HTBI primer set and the Qiagen OneStep RT-PCR kit. Libraries were constructed in a second round of multiplex PCR, after which size selection and purification were carried out. Sequencing of the libraries was done on an Illumina HiSeq2000 using paired-end 100 bp reads. The source study handled its data this way. SOAPnuke was used to process the raw data, removing reads that contained adapters or uncalled bases, had a mean Phred below 15, or lacked an exact match to the constant primer or identifier. COPE v1.2.5 was used to merge the high-quality paired reads, and each unique nucleotide sequence was defined as a clonotype. Clonotypes were aligned to IMGT TRBV, TRBD and TRBJ reference segments using MiTCR v1.1. Only V-J combinations with frequency above 0.0001, covering about 99% of repertoires, were analysed. A TCS score was defined as the ratio between F50 (clonal expansion) and ExV (chaos), using BLOSUM62-based TCRdist between CDR3 peptides within each V-J. Welch's t-statistics and random forest reduced around 550 V-J features to fewer than 15, which were used in a naive Bayes classifier (R e1071). Through fastp at Q25 and MiXCR, TCRdb rebuilt clones from the public reads, retaining in-frame beta chains. Identical CDR3 proteins give one entry, which carries the most common genes and DNA. The V and J calls follow TCRdb's processing rather than the paper's. The sample table records more than 350,000 distinct CDR3 sequences; about a sixth of these occur just once. The ten largest clones capture approximately 33% of the sample.

Including the terminal cysteine and phenylalanine, the CDR3 comprises 15 residues. The kept DNA is CDR3 alone, 45 bases in frame from the first base. After removal of 1 base from V and 6 bases from J, the junction retains 6 bases not matched to a gene. Sequences SGHAT (CDR1) and FQNNGV (CDR2) are obtained from the germline V gene. The chain joins TRBV11-2 to TRBJ2-1, with 7 central nucleotides matching TRBD2. The receptor was isolated from a woman aged 25-40 years with Graves' hyperthyroidism that later progressed to Graves' ophthalmopathy. Material: blood. The CDR3 protein: CASSLASGPFNEQFF. The DNA is TGTGCCAGCAGCTTAGCTAGCGGACCTTTCAATGAGCAGTTCTTC.